The 23 T cell receptor beta chains below come from one sample, sequenced in a study of identical twins. One entry per CDR3 protein, called by TCRdb with MiXCR from the 5' RACE reads. The table has 1.5 million to 2 million distinct CDR3 sequences, roughly 35% seen once; the top ten hold about 0.3%. The sample consisted of cord blood. Receptors were obtained from a newborn girl in good health.

This clonotype was observed a handful of times. The V and J genes are TRBV20-1 and TRBJ1-5; 8 positions match TRBD1. The germline V gene has CDR1 DFQATT and CDR2 SNEGSKA (reference sequence). Losses at the gene ends were 4 bases for V and 3 bases for J; bases not matched to a gene: 11. CDR3 length: 16 amino acids. CDR3 residues: CSANLRGQELNQPQHF. In DNA, the CDR3 is TGCAGTGCTAACCTAAGGGGACAGGAGCTCAATCAGCCCCAGCATTTT.

With respect to this clonotype: This may stem from a read error, because a much larger clone lies one nucleotide away. The rearrangement uses TRBV20-1 and TRBJ2-7; D is unclear. Between the trimmed V and J ends, which lost 3 bases and 2 bases, there was a span of 5 bases. The germline V gene encodes CDR1 DFQATT and CDR2 SNEGSKA (reference sequence). The CDR3 runs 11 residues. Here the CDR3 DNA reads TGCAGTGCTAGCGAAACCTACGAGCAGTACTTC. Amino acid sequence: CSASETYEQYF.

A few counts support this clonotype. This sequence joins TRBV20-1 and TRBJ1-1; 9 bases are shared with TRBD1. V lost 5 bases, J lost 6 bases, and 10 bases stayed unmatched. CDR3 length equals 14 residues. Germline V gives CDR1 DFQATT, CDR2 SNEGSKA (reference sequence). This CDR3 is CSARAGTGIPEAFF. The CDR3 DNA follows: TGCAGTGCTCGCGCCGGGACAGGGATACCTGAAGCTTTCTTT.

The V and J genes are TRBV28 and TRBJ2-5, with D perhaps being TRBD1 or TRBD2 (5 bases each). V shed 4 bases and J shed 5 bases, with 20 bases lying between them. Germline CDR1 and CDR2: MDHEN and SYDVKM. The CDR3 spans 16 residues. CDR3 amino acids: CASSSAGTQRLETQYF. In DNA, the CDR3 is TGTGCCAGCAGTTCCGCCGGGACCCAGCGTCTCGAGACCCAGTACTTC.

A few counts support this clonotype. J is TRBJ2-7 and V is TRBV5-1; 7 positions agree with TRBD1. This CDR3 has 16 residues. Germline V gene lookup returns CDR1 SGHRS and CDR2 YFSETQ. J lost 0 bases, V lost 2 bases, and 8 bases had no gene match. CDR3 in amino acids: CASSLTTGASSYEQYF. DNA of the CDR3: TGCGCCAGCAGCTTAACCACAGGGGCGAGCTCCTACGAGCAGTACTTC.

The chain carries TRBV12-3 or TRBV12-4 and TRBJ1-1, with 8 bases aligning to TRBD1. Unmatched junction bases numbered 11, after V lost 3 bases and J lost 2 bases. There are 17 residues in the CDR3. CDR3 residues: CASSFLRPGTGNTEAFF. CDR3 bases: TGTGCCAGCAGTTTCTTACGTCCCGGGACAGGAAACACTGAAGCTTTCTTT.

The chain couples TRBV24-1 to TRBJ2-4; D perhaps matches TRBD1 (6 bases). The J call could be wrong; TRBJ2-5 is a better fit for the DNA end. Germline V gene sequence: CDR1 KGHDR, CDR2 SFDVKD. This CDR3 contains 14 residues. CDR3 protein: CATSFSGVQETQYF. CDR3 nucleotide sequence: TGTGCCACCAGTTTTTCAGGGGTTCAAGAGACCCAGTACTTC.

This chain connects TRBV4-1 to TRBJ1-2, with TRBD1 identical over 10 bases. V lost 1 base to trimming and J lost 3 bases; unmatched junction nucleotides: 8. Looked up from germline, CDR1 is MGHRA and CDR2 is YSYEKL. The CDR3 runs to 17 residues. CDR3 sequence: CASSQGPGTGVDYGYTF. CDR3 bases: TGCGCCAGCAGCCAAGGACCAGGGACAGGGGTTGACTATGGCTACACCTTC.

The chain combines TRBV19 with TRBJ2-1; perhaps TRBD2 as D (6 bases). Germline V gives CDR1 LNHDA, CDR2 SQIVND (reference sequence). The CDR3 extends over 12 amino acids. Trimming pared 5 bases from V and 10 bases from J, leaving 12 bases between. The CDR3 sequence: CASSLLLAEQFF. The DNA of the CDR3 is TGTGCCAGTAGTCTGTTACTAGCCGAGCAGTTCTTC.

This chain links TRBV21-1 with TRBJ1-5; the table's D call, TRBD1, has no DNA check behind it. TRBV21-1 represents a pseudogene. CDR3 size: 15 residues. CDR3 sequence: CASGYRGDSNQPQHF. CDR3 nucleotide sequence: TGTGCCAGCGGCTACAGGGGGGATAGCAATCAGCCCCAGCATTTT.

The chain uses TRBV7-9 and TRBJ1-1, with no clear D. Germline lookup yields CDR1 SEHNR and CDR2 FQNEAQ (reference sequence). CDR3 length equals 14 residues. V was cut by 6 bases and J by 4 bases, with 15 bases left in between. The CDR3 DNA follows: TGTGCCAGCAGTTCCCAAGGGATGGGCACTGAAGCTTTCTTT. It is translated as CASSSQGMGTEAFF.

The chain employs TRBV20-1 and TRBJ2-1; 7 bases match TRBD2. With the DNA end fitting TRBJ2-7 better, the J assignment may be wrong. This CDR3 has 12 residues. Looked up from germline, CDR1 is DFQATT and CDR2 is SNEGSKA (reference sequence). The DNA for the CDR3 is TGCAGTGCTACCAGCGGGGCTACTGAGCAGTACTTC. Encoded protein: CSATSGATEQYF.

This clonotype turned up a few times. V and J are TRBV25-1 and TRBJ1-2; 8 bases align to TRBD1. CDR3 length: 15 amino acids. V was clipped by 1 base and J by 7 bases; unmatched bases: 8. Germline V gene sequence: CDR1 MGHDK, CDR2 SYGVNS. CDR3 nucleotide sequence: TGTGCCAGCAGTGAATTTGCAGGGGGCTTTGGTGGCTACACCTTC. This sequence encodes CASSEFAGGFGGYTF.

This chain uses TRBV6-6 with TRBJ1-3; no definite D call. Germline lookup yields CDR1 MNHNY and CDR2 SVGAGI (reference sequence). Trimming removed 7 bases at V and 0 bases at J, with 7 bases between. The CDR3 contains 13 residues. CDR3 in DNA: TGTGCCAGCATTACCGACTCTGGAAACACCATATATTTT. It encodes CASITDSGNTIYF.

The chain links TRBV5-1 to TRBJ2-1; D not certain. The CDR3 consists of 12 residues. The germline CDR1 and CDR2 sequences are SGHRS and YFSETQ. The V and J ends lost 4 bases and 15 bases respectively, with 17 bases between them. The CDR3, as DNA: TGCGCCAGCAGCAGCTCACGGGTCGGATGGTTCTTC. Residues: CASSSSRVGWFF.

The chain links TRBV6-5 to TRBJ2-3; 7 nucleotides align to TRBD1. This CDR3 comprises 16 residues. Germline V lookup: CDR1 MNHEY, CDR2 SVGAGI. V lost 2 bases, J lost 2 bases, and 7 bases stayed unmatched. The CDR3 here is CASSYGPGQPTDTQYF. Written as DNA, the CDR3 is TGTGCCAGCAGTTACGGACCGGGACAGCCCACAGATACGCAGTATTTT.

The V gene is TRBV7-2, the J gene TRBJ2-3, with 7 bases aligning to TRBD1. Germline loops: CDR1 SGHTA, CDR2 FQGNSA. J was trimmed by 8 bases and V by 3 bases; bases with no gene match: 5. This CDR3 has 13 amino acids. CDR3 nucleotides: TGTGCCAGCAGCTTTGAGGGGGCAGTTACGCAGTATTTT. As protein: CASSFEGAVTQYF.

The V call is TRBV6-1, the J call TRBJ1-5; the D gene is possibly TRBD1 (6 bases). V shed 1 base and J shed 11 bases, with 12 bases lying between them. CDR3 length: 13 amino acids. Germline V gives CDR1 MNHNS, CDR2 SASEGT. Here the CDR3 reads CASSEVTQGTQHF. In nucleotides, the CDR3 is TGTGCCAGCAGTGAAGTAACACAGGGAACCCAGCATTTT.

The chain joins TRBV12-3 or TRBV12-4 to TRBJ2-1; unclear D gene. This CDR3 is built from 11 residues. V was shortened by 1 base and J by 13 bases, with 8 bases between the two germline ends. The CDR3 region is CASSLGWGQFF. The DNA for the CDR3 is TGTGCCAGCAGTTTAGGCTGGGGTCAGTTCTTC.

The sample holds a few counts of this clonotype. The V gene is TRBV20-1, the J gene TRBJ2-7; no clear D gene. The ends were cut back, 3 bases at V and 5 bases at J, with 5 bases in the middle. CDR1 DFQATT and CDR2 SNEGSKA come from the germline V gene (reference sequence). The CDR3 consists of 10 residues. The CDR3 loop is CSASRHEQYF. The DNA of the CDR3 is TGCAGTGCTAGTCGGCACGAGCAGTACTTC.

This clonotype was seen a handful of times. The CDR3 is CASSFQARQETQYF. The CDR3 DNA reads TGTGCCAGCAGCTTTCAGGCCAGGCAAGAGACCCAGTACTTC. The genes are TRBV11-2 and TRBJ2-5; D remains ambiguous. The CDR3 sequence is 14 residues long. Trimming took 3 bases from V and 2 from J, leaving 10 bases between them. Germline CDR1 and CDR2: SGHAT and FQNNGV.

The J gene is TRBJ2-5, the V gene TRBV12-3 or TRBV12-4, with 7 nucleotides matching TRBD2. This CDR3 region has 15 residues. V shed 7 bases and J 2 bases; nucleotides not matched to a gene: 10. CDR3 sequence: CASKYGVGGQETQYF. The CDR3, as DNA: TGTGCCAGCAAATATGGGGTCGGGGGGCAAGAGACCCAGTACTTC.

This clonotype was observed a handful of times. V usage is TRBV21-1 and J usage is TRBJ1-5; the D call TRBD1 from the table was never checked on the DNA. TRBV21-1 corresponds to a pseudogene. This CDR3 is 15 amino acids long. CDR3 in DNA: TGTGCCAGCAGCATGCAGGGGGGTAGCAATCAGCCCCAGCATTTT. This translates into CASSMQGGSNQPQHF.